These 5 T cell receptor beta chains originate from one sample sequenced in a study of CD8+ T cells in alopecia areata (dated by TCRdb to 2016 to 2019). The sample's time point, from its label and the paper: around 22 weeks on oral tofacitinib. This specimen's treatment or condition label, per the study, means: oral pan-JAK inhibitor, 5-10 mg twice daily. Libraries were constructed by the immunoSEQ multiplex PCR assay. RNA was extracted from all samples and reverse transcribed into cDNA, which served as template for TCR sequencing. As stored in TCRdb, this immuneACCESS dataset retains in-frame rearrangements with V and J assigned. A fraction of the clones does not appear; measured against another copy, unresolved V genes explain less than half of the discrepancy, and the remainder lacks a known reason. Across this sample there are 250,000 to 300,000 clones, with 58% seen only once. About 1.8% of the sample is taken by the ten largest.

Sequenced here: CD4+ T cells sorted from blood, sampled at week 24, from a patient treated with tofacitinib. The receptors derive from a human donor with alopecia areata.

The rearrangement links TRBV25-1 to TRBJ1-2; 8 bases fit TRBD1. The CDR3 is 13 amino acids. V lost 4 bases to trimming and J lost 8 bases; unmatched junction nucleotides: 6. Germline CDR1 reads MGHDK; CDR2 reads SYGVNS. In DNA form, the CDR3 reads TGTGCCAGCAGTGCAAGACAGGGGACCGGCTACACCTTC. Translated: CASSARQGTGYTF.

This clone appeared once. The rearrangement uses TRBV29-1 and TRBJ1-2; D is undetermined. This CDR3 has 13 amino acids. Germline CDR1 SQVTM, CDR2 ANQGSEA. V was clipped by 3 bases and J by 4 bases, with 12 bases between them. The CDR3 reads CSVDTVGGYGYTF. As DNA, the CDR3 is TGCAGCGTTGATACCGTAGGTGGCTATGGCTACACCTTC.

V gene TRBV5-6 combines with J gene TRBJ1-1; D remains unclear. The CDR3 spans 14 residues. CDR1 and CDR2 from the germline V gene are SGHDT and YYEEEE. The germline V and J ends were trimmed by 4 bases and 1 base, with 11 bases remaining between them. The CDR3 DNA reads as TGTGCCAGCAGCCCCTGGACTAGGAACACTGAAGCTTTCTTT. This translates into CASSPWTRNTEAFF.

The J gene is TRBJ1-2, the V gene TRBV30; 9 bases map to TRBD1. The length of the CDR3 is 16 residues. The V and J ends lost 3 bases and 7 bases, in that order; junction bases with no gene match: 15. Germline CDR1 reads GTSNPN; CDR2 reads SVGIG (reference sequence). The CDR3 is CAWSVPGQGFRSGYTF. In nucleotides, the CDR3 is TGTGCCTGGAGCGTACCCGGACAGGGGTTTAGGTCTGGCTACACCTTC.

This clone was recorded a few times. V and J are TRBV5-1 and TRBJ1-1; D might be TRBD1 (5 bases). CDR3 length: 14 residues. V lost 3 bases to trimming and J lost 6 bases, with 15 bases between them. Germline values: CDR1 SGHRS, CDR2 YFSETQ. The chain's CDR3 is CASSSQGGEAEAFF. In DNA form, the CDR3 reads TGCGCCAGCAGCTCCCAGGGCGGGGAGGCTGAAGCTTTCTTT. The entire variable domain, with the rest obtained from reference TRBV5-1 and TRBJ1-1, is as follows: KAGVTQTPRYLIKTRGQQVTLSCSPISGHRSVSWYQQTPGQGLQFLFEYFSETQRNKGNFPGRFSGRQFSNSRSEMNVSTLELGDSALYLCASSSQGGEAEAFFGQGTRLTVV.